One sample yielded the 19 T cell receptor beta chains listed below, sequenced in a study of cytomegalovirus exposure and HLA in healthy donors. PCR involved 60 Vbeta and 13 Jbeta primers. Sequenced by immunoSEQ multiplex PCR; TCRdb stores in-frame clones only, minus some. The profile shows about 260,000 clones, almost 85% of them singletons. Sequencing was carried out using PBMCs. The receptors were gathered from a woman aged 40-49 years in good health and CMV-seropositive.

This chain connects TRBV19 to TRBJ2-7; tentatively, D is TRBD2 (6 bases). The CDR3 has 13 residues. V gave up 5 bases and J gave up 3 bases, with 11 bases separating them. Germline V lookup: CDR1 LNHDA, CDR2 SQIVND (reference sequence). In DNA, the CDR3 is TGTGCCAGTAGTGCCGGGAGCGGCTACGAGCAGTACTTC. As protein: CASSAGSGYEQYF.

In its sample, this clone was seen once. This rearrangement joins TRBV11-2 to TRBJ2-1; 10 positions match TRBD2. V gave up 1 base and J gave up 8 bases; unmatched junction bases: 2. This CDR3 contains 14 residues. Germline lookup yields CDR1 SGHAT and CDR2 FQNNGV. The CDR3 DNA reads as TGTGCCAGCAGCTTAGGGCTAGCGGGAGATGAGCAGTTCTTC. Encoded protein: CASSLGLAGDEQFF.

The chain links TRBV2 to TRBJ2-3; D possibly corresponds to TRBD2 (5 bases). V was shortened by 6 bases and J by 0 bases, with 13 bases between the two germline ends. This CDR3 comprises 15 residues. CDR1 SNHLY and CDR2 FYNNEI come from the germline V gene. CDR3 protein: CASRIRGLSTDTQYF. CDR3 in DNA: TGTGCCAGCAGAATTCGAGGGCTTAGCACAGATACGCAGTATTTT.

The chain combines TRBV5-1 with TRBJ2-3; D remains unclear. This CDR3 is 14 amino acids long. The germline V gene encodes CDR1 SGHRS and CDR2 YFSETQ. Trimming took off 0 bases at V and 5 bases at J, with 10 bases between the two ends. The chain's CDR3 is CASSLGDSIDTQYF. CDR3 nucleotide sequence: TGCGCCAGCAGCTTGGGCGACTCGATAGATACGCAGTATTTT. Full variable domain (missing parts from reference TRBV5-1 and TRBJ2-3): KAGVTQTPRYLIKTRGQQVTLSCSPISGHRSVSWYQQTPGQGLQFLFEYFSETQRNKGNFPGRFSGRQFSNSRSEMNVSTLELGDSALYLCASSLGDSIDTQYFGPGTRLTVL.

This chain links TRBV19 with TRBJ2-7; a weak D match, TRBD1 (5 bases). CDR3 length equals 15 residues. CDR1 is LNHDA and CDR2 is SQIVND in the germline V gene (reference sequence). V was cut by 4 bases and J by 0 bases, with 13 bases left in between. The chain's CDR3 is CASSTTGQTSYEQYF. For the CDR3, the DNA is TGTGCCAGTAGTACTACAGGTCAGACCTCCTACGAGCAGTACTTC.

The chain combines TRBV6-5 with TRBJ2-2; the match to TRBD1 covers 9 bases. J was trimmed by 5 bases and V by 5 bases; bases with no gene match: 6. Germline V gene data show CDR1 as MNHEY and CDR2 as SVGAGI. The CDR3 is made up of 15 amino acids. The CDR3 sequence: CASSPDRGGTGELFF. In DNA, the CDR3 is TGTGCCAGCAGTCCGGACAGGGGTGGGACCGGGGAGCTGTTTTTT.

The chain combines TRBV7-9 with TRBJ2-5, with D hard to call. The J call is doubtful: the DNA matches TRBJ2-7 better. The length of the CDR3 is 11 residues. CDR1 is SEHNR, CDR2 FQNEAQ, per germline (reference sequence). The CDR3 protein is CASSSTYEQYF. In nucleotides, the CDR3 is TGTGCCAGCAGCTCTACCTACGAGCAGTACTTC.

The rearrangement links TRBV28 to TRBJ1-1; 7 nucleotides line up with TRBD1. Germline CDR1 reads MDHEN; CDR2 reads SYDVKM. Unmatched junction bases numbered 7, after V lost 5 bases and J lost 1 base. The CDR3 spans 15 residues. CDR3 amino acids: CASSATGTANTEAFF. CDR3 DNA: TGTGCCAGCAGTGCCACCGGGACAGCGAACACTGAAGCTTTCTTT.

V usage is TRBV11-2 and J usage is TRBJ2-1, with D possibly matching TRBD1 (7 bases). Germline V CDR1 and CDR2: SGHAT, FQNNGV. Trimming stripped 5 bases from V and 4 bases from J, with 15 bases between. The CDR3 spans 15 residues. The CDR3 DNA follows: TGTGCCAGCAGCCAAGGAGGGGGCACATACAATGAGCAGTTCTTC. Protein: CASSQGGGTYNEQFF.

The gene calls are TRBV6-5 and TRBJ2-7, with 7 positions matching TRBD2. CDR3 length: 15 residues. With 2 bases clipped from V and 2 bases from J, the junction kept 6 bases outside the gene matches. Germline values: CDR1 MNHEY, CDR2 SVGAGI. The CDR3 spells CASSYAASGAYEQYF. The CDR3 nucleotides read TGTGCCAGCAGTTACGCGGCTAGCGGTGCCTACGAGCAGTACTTC.

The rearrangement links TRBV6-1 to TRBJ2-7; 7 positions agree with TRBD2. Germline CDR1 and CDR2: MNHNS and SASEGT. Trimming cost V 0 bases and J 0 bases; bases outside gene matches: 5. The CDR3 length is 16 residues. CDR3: CASSEAGGGSSYEQYF. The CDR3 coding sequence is TGTGCCAGCAGTGAAGCTGGGGGAGGGAGCTCCTACGAGCAGTACTTC.

The chain's CDR3 is CASSLVAGVGETQYF. The DNA for the CDR3 is TGCGCCAGCAGCTTGGTAGCGGGTGTCGGGGAGACCCAGTACTTC. This sequence joins TRBV5-1 and TRBJ2-5, with TRBD2 matching 7 bases. CDR1 SGHRS and CDR2 YFSETQ come from the germline V gene. Trimming at V came to 0 bases and at J to 5 bases, leaving 7 bases not matched to a gene. This CDR3 contains 15 residues.

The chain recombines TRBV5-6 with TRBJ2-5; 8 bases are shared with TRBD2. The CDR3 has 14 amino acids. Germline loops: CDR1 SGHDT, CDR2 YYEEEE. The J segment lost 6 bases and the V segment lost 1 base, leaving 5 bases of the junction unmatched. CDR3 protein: CASSLPTGGQTQYF. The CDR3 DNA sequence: TGTGCCAGCAGCTTGCCGACGGGAGGGCAGACCCAGTACTTC.

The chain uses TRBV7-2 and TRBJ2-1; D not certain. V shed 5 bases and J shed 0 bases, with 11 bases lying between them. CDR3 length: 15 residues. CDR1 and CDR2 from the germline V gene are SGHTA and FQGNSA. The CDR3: CASSPGPSSYNEQFF. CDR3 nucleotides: TGTGCCAGCAGCCCAGGCCCCAGCTCCTACAATGAGCAGTTCTTC.

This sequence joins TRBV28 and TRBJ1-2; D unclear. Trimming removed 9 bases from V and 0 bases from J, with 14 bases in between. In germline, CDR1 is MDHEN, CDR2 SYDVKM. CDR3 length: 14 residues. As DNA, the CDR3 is TGTGCCAGTTCTTCCGGCAGCGCTAACTATGGCTACACCTTC. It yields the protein CASSSGSANYGYTF.

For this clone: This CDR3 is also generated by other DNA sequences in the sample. The CDR3 DNA is TGTGCCAGCAGTGAGGGACTAGCGGGAGGAACAGATACGCAGTATTTT. Protein product: CASSEGLAGGTDTQYF. This chain connects TRBV6-1 to TRBJ2-3, with 15 bases identical to TRBD2. There are 16 residues in the CDR3. The ends lost 3 bases at V and 3 bases at J; junction bases unmatched: 1. CDR1 is MNHNS, CDR2 SASEGT, per germline.

CDR3 sequence (DNA): TGTGCCAGCAGTTTAACAGGTCCACGTAGCAATCAGCCCCAGCATTTT. Translating it yields CASSLTGPRSNQPQHF. V is TRBV27 and J is TRBJ1-5, with D perhaps TRBD1 (5 bases). Trimming cost V 2 bases and J 0 bases, with 11 bases left between them. The CDR3 has 16 residues. The germline gives CDR1 MNHEY, CDR2 SMNVEV (reference sequence).

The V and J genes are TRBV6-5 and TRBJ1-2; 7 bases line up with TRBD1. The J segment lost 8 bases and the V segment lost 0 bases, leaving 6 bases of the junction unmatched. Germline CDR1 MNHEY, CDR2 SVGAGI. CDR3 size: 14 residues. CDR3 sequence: CASSYSAGGQGYTF. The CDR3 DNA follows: TGTGCCAGCAGTTACTCCGCAGGGGGGCAAGGCTACACCTTC.

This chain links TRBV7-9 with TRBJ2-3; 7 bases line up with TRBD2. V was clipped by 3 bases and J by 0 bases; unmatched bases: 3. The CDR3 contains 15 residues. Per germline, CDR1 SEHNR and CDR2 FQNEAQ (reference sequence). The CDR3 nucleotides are TGTGCCAGCAGCTTCTACGGGGGGAGCACAGATACGCAGTATTTT. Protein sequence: CASSFYGGSTDTQYF.